One TCR beta chain is described in this entry. The clone's antigen remains unknown. No quality values exist for individual bases; no much larger clone is one base distant. For deep sequencing, PBMC libraries mostly used approximately 500 ng of input genomic DNA, with six replicates for each sample. The immunoSEQ hsTCRbeta kit was used to prepare TCRbeta libraries according to the manufacturer's instructions. Sequencing of the completed libraries took place using an Illumina NovaSeq 6000 S4 flow cell after they had been pooled to approximately 2.8 nM. Under the source paper's analysis protocol: Raw data preprocessing and quality control were performed with the immunoSEQ Analyzer. The analysis was limited to productive rearrangements, and each clonotype was defined by a unique CDR3 amino acid sequence. Repertoire clonality was estimated as the Gini-Simpson index, computed with the R package tcR. Student's t test was used to compare Gini indices, while Pearson correlation assessed associations with tumor size change. In its TCRdb copy, this immuneACCESS table keeps in-frame sequences only and misses some clones. Where compared with another copy, unresolved V genes explain less than half of these, and the others have no known cause. D and trimming come from the DNA, and the V and J calls and clone size come from that table. This sample is represented by around 13,000 clones; more than 60% of them were singletons. Of the sample, 2% to 3% falls within the top ten clones.

This specimen belongs to a study of neoadjuvant anti-PD-1 for oral cavity cancer (dated by TCRdb to the early 2020s). At the level of the whole study: Three to four biweekly doses of nivolumab at 3 mg/kg were mostly administered to patients before curative-intent surgical resection. The parent correlative cohort had 12 to 13 patients and a response rate of 33%. Responders were defined as patients with complete response, partial response or stable disease by RECIST 1.1; non-responders were defined as patients with progression. A fourth nivolumab dose was given around day 43 to patients without progression, and definitive surgical resection was performed in those patients on days 50-56.

What the authors observed across the whole study: The TCR analyses had only three patients in each response group, and the authors called for validation in larger cohorts. Within PBMCs, T cell clonality (Gini index) was significantly higher in non-responders than responders after neoadjuvant nivolumab. A higher pretreatment blood Treg/Th17 ratio correlated with both higher pretreatment blood TCRbeta clonality and lower post-treatment tumor TCRbeta clonality.

The sample's time point label, decoded: before neoadjuvant nivolumab. Patients had been newly diagnosed with stage II-IVA oral cavity squamous cell carcinoma, and no prior systemic or radiation treatment had been given to the patients. The cohort was composed of patients with HPV-negative, locally advanced oral cavity squamous cell carcinoma. No culture maintenance or expansion was done, as the peripheral blood mononuclear cells went straight to analysis. The samples were drawn from a longitudinal correlative study tied to a single-arm phase II trial testing neoadjuvant nivolumab in oral cavity squamous cell carcinoma. Subject-matched pre- and post-treatment PBMCs and tumors from three responders and three non-responders were subjected to genomic DNA-based TCRbeta sequencing. Peripheral blood mononuclear cells were collected before nivolumab treatment and were collected again after treatment, at the time of surgery. Genomic DNA was isolated from PBMCs using the Maxwell RSC DNA from Cells kit.

Trimming removed 4 bases from V and 1 base from J; the gene matches leave 9 bases unexplained. The CDR1 and CDR2 encoded by the germline V gene (reference sequence) are LNHDA and SQIVND. There are 16 amino acids in the CDR3, from cysteine to phenylalanine inclusive. Only CDR3 DNA remains: 48 bases, in frame from the first base. The starting material was PBMCs, obtained before nivolumab (anti-PD-1) treatment. The chain couples TRBV19 to TRBJ1-1; 7 junctional bases match TRBD1. The sequence was collected from a person aged 35-79 years with oral cavity squamous cell carcinoma. CDR3 protein: CASSTTGFGGNTEAFF. The DNA sequence is TGTGCCAGTAGTACGACAGGGTTTGGAGGGAACACTGAAGCTTTCTTT.